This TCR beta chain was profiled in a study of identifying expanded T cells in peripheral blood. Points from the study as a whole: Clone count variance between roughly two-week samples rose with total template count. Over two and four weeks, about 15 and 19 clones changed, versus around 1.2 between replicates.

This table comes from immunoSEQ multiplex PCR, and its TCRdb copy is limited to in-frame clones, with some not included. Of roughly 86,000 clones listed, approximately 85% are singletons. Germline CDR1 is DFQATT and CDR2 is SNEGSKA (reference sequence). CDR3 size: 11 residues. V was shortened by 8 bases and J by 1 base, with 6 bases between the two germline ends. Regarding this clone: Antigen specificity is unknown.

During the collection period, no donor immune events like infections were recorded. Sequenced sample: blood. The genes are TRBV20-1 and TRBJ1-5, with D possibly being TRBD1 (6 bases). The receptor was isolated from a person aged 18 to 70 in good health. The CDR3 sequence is CSTGSNQPQHF. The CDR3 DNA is TGCAGTACAGGGAGCAATCAGCCCCAGCATTTT.